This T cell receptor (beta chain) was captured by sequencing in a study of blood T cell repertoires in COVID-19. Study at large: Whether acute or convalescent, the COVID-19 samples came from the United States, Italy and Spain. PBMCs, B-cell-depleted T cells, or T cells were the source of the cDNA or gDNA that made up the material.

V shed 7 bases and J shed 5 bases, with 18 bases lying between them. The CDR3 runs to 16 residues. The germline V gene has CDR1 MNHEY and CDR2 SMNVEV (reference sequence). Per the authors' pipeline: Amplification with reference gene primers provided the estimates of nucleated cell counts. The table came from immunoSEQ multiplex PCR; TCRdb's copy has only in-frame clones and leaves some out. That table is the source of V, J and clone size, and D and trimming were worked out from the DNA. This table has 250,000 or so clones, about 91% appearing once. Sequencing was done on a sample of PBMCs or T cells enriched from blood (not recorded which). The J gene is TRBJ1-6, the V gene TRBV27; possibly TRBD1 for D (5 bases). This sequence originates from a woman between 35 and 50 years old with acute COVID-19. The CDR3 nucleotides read TGTGCCAGCAAAACAACCCTAGGGGTTAATAATTCACCCCTCCACTTT. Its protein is CASKTTLGVNNSPLHF.